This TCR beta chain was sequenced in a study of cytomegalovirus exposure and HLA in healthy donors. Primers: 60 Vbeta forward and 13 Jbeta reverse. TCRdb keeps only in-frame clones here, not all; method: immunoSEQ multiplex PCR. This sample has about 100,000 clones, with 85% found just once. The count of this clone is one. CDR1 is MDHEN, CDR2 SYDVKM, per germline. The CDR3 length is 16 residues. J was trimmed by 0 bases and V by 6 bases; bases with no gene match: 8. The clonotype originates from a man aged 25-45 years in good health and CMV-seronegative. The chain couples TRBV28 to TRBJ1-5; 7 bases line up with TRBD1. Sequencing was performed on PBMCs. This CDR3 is CASSSGGQYSNQPQHF. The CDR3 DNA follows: TGTGCCAGCAGCTCCGGGGGACAGTATAGCAATCAGCCCCAGCATTTT.